Listed below are T cell receptor beta chains from one sample, sequenced in a study of shared clonotypes between healthy human individuals. Assay: immunoSEQ multiplex PCR; the TCRdb copy retains only in-frame clones and omits some. The data show hundreds of thousands of clones, with roughly 79% seen just once and about 12% held by the top ten. Sequencing was done on a sample of PBMCs. These receptors were taken from a woman between 35 and 50 years old in good health. Some clones in this sample may be carry-over from other donors' samples. Both conserved end residues are part of each CDR3. The D gene is left open where the match is weak. Size is omitted from some rows. Given values are once, few, many or a class for expanded clones.

j_gene | v_gene | d_gene | abundance | CDR3aa | CDR3nt
TRBJ1-1 | TRBV6-5 | NA | NA | CASRLSRVWTEAFF | TGTGCCAGCAGGCTTTCCAGGGTTTGGACTGAAGCTTTCTTT
TRBJ1-5 | TRBV16 | NA | few | CASSQFQGNQPQHF | TGTGCCAGCAGCCAATTCCAGGGCAATCAGCCCCAGCATTTT
TRBJ2-7 | TRBV15 | NA | NA | CATSREPGASYEQYF | TGTGCCACCAGCAGAGAACCCGGGGCTTCCTACGAGCAGTACTTC
TRBJ2-1 | TRBV5-6 | NA | few | CASSSQRTGDEQFF | TGTGCCAGCAGCTCGCAACGGACTGGCGATGAGCAGTTCTTC
TRBJ2-2 | TRBV7-3 | NA | NA | CASSINSLGELFF | TGTGCCAGCAGCATTAACTCGCTCGGGGAGCTGTTTTTT
TRBJ2-1 | TRBV28 | TRBD2 | NA | CASKTSGASSYNEQFF | TGTGCCAGCAAGACTAGCGGAGCGAGCTCCTACAATGAGCAGTTCTTC
TRBJ2-5 | TRBV18 | NA | NA | CASSAGAGSQTQYF | TGTGCCAGCTCAGCCGGGGCTGGGTCCCAGACCCAGTACTTC
TRBJ2-3 | TRBV6-5 | NA | NA | CASLHPDTDTQYF | TGTGCCAGCCTCCACCCGGATACAGATACGCAGTATTTT
TRBJ2-2 | TRBV7-3 | NA | once | CASSLMRGTGELFF | TGTGCCAGCAGCTTAATGCGGGGCACCGGGGAGCTGTTTTTT
TRBJ1-1 | TRBV6-5 | TRBD1 | NA | CASSYSVDRGTEAFF | TGTGCCAGCAGTTACTCCGTGGACAGGGGCACTGAAGCTTTCTTT
TRBJ2-1 | TRBV28 | NA | NA | CASTTDSRPYNEQFF | TGTGCCAGCACCACCGACAGCAGACCTTACAATGAGCAGTTCTTC
TRBJ2-3 | TRBV4-2 | NA | many | CASSLRSTDTQYF | TGTGCCAGCAGCCTAAGATCCACAGATACGCAGTATTTT
TRBJ2-7 | TRBV7-9 | NA | NA | CASSLAAGWGEQYF | TGTGCCAGCAGCTTAGCGGCTGGTTGGGGCGAGCAGTACTTC
TRBJ2-2 | TRBV6-6 | NA | NA | CASTYIRDFPAGELFF | TGTGCCAGCACGTATATCCGGGACTTTCCCGCCGGGGAGCTGTTTTTT
TRBJ2-5 | TRBV5-1 | NA | NA | CASSRRGLYQETQYF | TGCGCCAGCAGCCGTCGGGGGTTGTACCAAGAGACCCAGTACTTC
TRBJ2-7 | TRBV10-3 | NA | NA | CAISDLDEQYF | TGTGCCATCAGTGACTTAGACGAGCAGTACTTC
TRBJ2-1 | TRBV7-2 | NA | NA | CASSRYNEQFF | TGTGCCAGCAGCCGCTACAATGAGCAGTTCTTC
TRBJ2-7 | TRBV7-2 | TRBD2 | NA | CASSIGLAGSREQYF | TGTGCCAGCAGCATAGGACTAGCGGGGTCGCGGGAGCAGTACTTC
TRBJ2-4 | TRBV2 | NA | NA | CASEGVAKNIQYF | TGTGCCAGCGAGGGGGTGGCCAAAAACATTCAGTACTTC
TRBJ2-7 | TRBV5-4 | NA | NA | CASSLGPTEQYF | TGTGCCAGCAGCTTGGGACCAACCGAGCAGTACTTC
TRBJ1-4 | TRBV18 | NA | NA | CASSQGAIGEKLFF | TGTGCCAGCTCACAAGGTGCAATTGGGGAAAAACTGTTTTTT
TRBJ2-3 | TRBV7-7 | TRBD1 | NA | CASSLGGIQGAADTQYF | TGTGCTAGCAGCTTAGGGGGGATACAGGGGGCAGCGGATACGCAGTATTTT
TRBJ2-7 | TRBV19 | TRBD1 | NA | CASRRAGGEYEQYF | TGTGCCAGTAGGCGGGCAGGGGGTGAGTACGAGCAGTACTTC
TRBJ2-7 | TRBV28 | TRBD1 | once | CASIRQGAGEQYF | TGTGCCAGCATCCGACAGGGGGCGGGTGAGCAGTACTTC
TRBJ1-5 | TRBV7-2 | TRBD1 | NA | CASSPDRGWNQPQHF | TGTGCCAGCAGCCCCGACAGGGGTTGGAATCAGCCCCAGCATTTT
TRBJ2-5 | TRBV7-2 | TRBD2 | NA | CASSFSSGSETQYF | TGTGCCAGCAGCTTCTCTAGCGGGAGCGAGACCCAGTACTTC
TRBJ2-2 | TRBV5-4 | NA | NA | CASSSRGARNTGELFF | TGTGCCAGCAGTTCCCGCGGCGCCCGTAACACCGGGGAGCTGTTTTTT
TRBJ2-7 | TRBV7-6 | TRBD1 | NA | CASSRTGNEQYF | TGTGCCAGCAGCAGGACAGGTAACGAGCAGTACTTC
TRBJ2-5 | TRBV5-1 | NA | NA | CASSTGTTQETQYF | TGCGCCAGCAGCACCGGGACGACCCAAGAGACCCAGTACTTC
TRBJ2-2 | TRBV14 | TRBD2 | NA | CASSQVLAGVGELFF | TGTGCCAGCAGCCAGGTGCTAGCGGGAGTAGGGGAGCTGTTTTTT
TRBJ2-5 | TRBV25-1 | NA | NA | CASSLGGRAGETQYF | TGTGCCAGCTCGTTAGGGGGGAGGGCCGGGGAGACCCAGTACTTC
TRBJ1-5 | TRBV7-2 | TRBD1 | once | CASSLQGQGIWQPQHF | TGTGCCAGCAGCTTACAGGGACAGGGGATTTGGCAGCCCCAGCATTTT
TRBJ1-2 | TRBV6-5 | NA | NA | CASSSLGQGSNYGYTF | TGTGCCAGCAGTTCTCTAGGGCAGGGCTCTAACTATGGCTACACCTTC
TRBJ1-3 | TRBV4-3 | NA | many | CASSQTYSSGNTIYF | TGCGCCAGCAGCCAGACCTATAGCTCTGGAAACACCATATATTTT
TRBJ2-5 | TRBV28 | TRBD2 | NA | CASTKGWASGLDLQETQYF | TGTGCCAGCACCAAGGGCTGGGCTAGCGGCTTAGACCTACAAGAGACCCAGTACTTC
TRBJ1-1 | TRBV11-2 | TRBD1 | NA | CASSLRGQGNTEAFF | TGTGCCAGCAGCTTACGGGGACAGGGGAACACTGAAGCTTTCTTT
TRBJ1-1 | TRBV27 | NA | NA | CASSFNPNTEAFF | TGTGCCAGCAGTTTCAACCCGAACACTGAAGCTTTCTTT
TRBJ2-1 | TRBV9 | NA | NA | CASSVDLGHPRGNEQFF | TGTGCCAGCAGCGTAGATTTGGGTCATCCGAGGGGCAATGAGCAGTTCTTC
TRBJ2-5 | TRBV5-4 | NA | NA | CASSPTGGVETQYF | TGTGCCAGCAGCCCAACAGGGGGGGTAGAGACCCAGTACTTC
TRBJ1-1 | TRBV7-9 | NA | NA | CASSPLREAFF | TGTGCCAGCAGCCCCCTCCGGGAAGCTTTCTTT
TRBJ1-5 | TRBV19 | TRBD1 | NA | CASQTGVFVQPQHF | TGTGCCAGTCAGACAGGGGTTTTCGTCCAGCCCCAGCATTTT
TRBJ2-2 | TRBV18 | TRBD1 | NA | CASSPRDRTPTGELFF | TGTGCCAGCTCACCACGGGACAGGACGCCCACCGGGGAGCTGTTTTTT
TRBJ2-3 | TRBV29-1 | NA | NA | CSVQEGVHTDTQYF | TGCAGCGTTCAGGAGGGAGTCCACACAGATACGCAGTATTTT
TRBJ2-7 | TRBV5-1 | TRBD1 | once | CASSLGQGISEQYF | TGCGCCAGCAGCCTGGGACAGGGTATCAGCGAGCAGTACTTC
TRBJ2-3 | TRBV11-2 | NA | once | CASSLDPTGTDTQYF | TGTGCCAGCAGCTTAGATCCGACAGGTACAGATACGCAGTATTTT
TRBJ2-1 | TRBV5-1 | TRBD2 | few | CASSPGGDNEQFF | TGCGCCAGCAGCCCCGGGGGGGACAATGAGCAGTTCTTC
TRBJ2-3 | TRBV7-9 | NA | NA | CASSPGIIAQDTQYF | TGTGCCAGCAGCCCCGGTATCATCGCCCAGGATACGCAGTATTTT
TRBJ2-7 | TRBV27 | TRBD2 | NA | CASTGVGLAGLSSYEQYF | TGTGCCAGCACCGGGGTGGGACTAGCGGGCCTGAGCTCCTACGAGCAGTACTTC
TRBJ2-5 | TRBV4-3 | NA | NA | CASSPASGAWETQYF | TGCGCCAGCAGCCCAGCCTCGGGGGCGTGGGAGACCCAGTACTTC
TRBJ1-4 | TRBV5-1 | NA | NA | CASRSSGAFGEKLFF | TGCGCCAGCAGGTCTTCGGGGGCCTTTGGTGAAAAACTGTTTTTT
TRBJ2-1 | TRBV10-2 | NA | NA | CASSERLTGEGPTYNEQFF | TGCGCCAGCAGTGAACGTTTGACAGGGGAGGGTCCAACCTACAATGAGCAGTTCTTC
TRBJ2-7 | TRBV6-6 | TRBD1 | NA | CASSYVGTGSYEQYF | TGTGCCAGCAGTTACGTAGGGACAGGGAGCTACGAGCAGTACTTC
TRBJ1-2 | TRBV7-6 | NA | NA | CASSLELGAGYGYTF | TGTGCCAGCAGCTTAGAGCTAGGGGCCGGCTATGGCTACACCTTC
TRBJ2-5 | TRBV5-1 | TRBD1 | NA | CASSPRTGGAMRETQYF | TGCGCCAGCAGCCCTCGGACAGGGGGCGCTATGAGAGAGACCCAGTACTTC
TRBJ2-1 | TRBV4-1 | NA | NA | CATGHETYNEQFF | TGCGCCACGGGACACGAGACCTACAATGAGCAGTTCTTC